The 7 T cell receptor beta chains listed next were all sequenced from one sample in a study of blood T cell repertoires in COVID-19 (dated by TCRdb to about 2020). Libraries were constructed by the immunoSEQ multiplex PCR assay. Drawn from immuneACCESS, this table holds only the in-frame rearrangements with V and J called that TCRdb kept. Clones are partly lost; checked studies trace under half to an unresolved V gene and leave the rest unexplained. Across this sample there are about 330,000 clones, with over 75% seen only once. More than 9% of the sample comes from the top ten. The sample comprised PBMCs or T cells enriched from blood (not recorded which). These receptors came from a woman under 30 who had recovered from COVID-19.

The chain uses TRBV10-3 and TRBJ2-2, with TRBD1 identical over 8 bases. V lost 0 bases and J lost 1; bases outside the gene matches: 1. CDR1 is ENHRY, CDR2 SYGVKD, per germline. The CDR3 length is 16 residues. In nucleotides, the CDR3 is TGTGCCATCAGTGAGTCAGGGACAGGGAACACCGGGGAGCTGTTTTTT. This sequence encodes CAISESGTGNTGELFF.

This chain links TRBV4-1 with TRBJ1-2; possible D gene TRBD1, 6 bases. Germline lookup yields CDR1 MGHRA and CDR2 YSYEKL. Trimming took 4 bases from V and 4 from J, leaving 13 bases between them. This CDR3 has 14 amino acids. The CDR3 bases are TGCGCCAGCAGCCTCAATACAGGGTCCTATGGCTACACCTTC. Translating it yields CASSLNTGSYGYTF.

This chain joins TRBV7-2 and TRBJ1-6; tentatively, D is TRBD1 (5 bases). Germline CDR1 reads SGHTA; CDR2 reads FQGNSA. The CDR3 extends over 15 amino acids. The ends were cut back, 5 bases at V and 12 bases at J, with 20 bases in the middle. This CDR3 reads CASSPMGLLGRPLHF. The CDR3 bases are TGTGCCAGCAGCCCCATGGGACTATTGGGGAGACCCCTCCACTTT. Complete variable domain (other parts from reference TRBV7-2 and TRBJ1-6): GAGVSQSPSNKVTEKGKDVELRCDPISGHTALYWYRQSLGQGLEFLIYFQGNSAPDKSGLPSDRFSAERTGGSVSTLTIQRTQQEDSAVYLCASSPMGLLGRPLHFGNGTRLTVT.

The V call is TRBV15, the J call TRBJ2-1, with a weak D call TRBD2 (6 bases). The V end was cut by 0 bases, the J end by 6 bases, with 6 bases between. CDR1 is LNHNV, CDR2 YYDKDF, per germline (reference sequence). There are 13 residues in the CDR3. The CDR3 reads CATSRDSGNEQFF. CDR3 bases: TGTGCCACCAGCAGAGATAGCGGCAATGAGCAGTTCTTC.

The rearrangement joins TRBV7-9 to TRBJ2-5, with unresolved D. The V and J ends lost 5 bases and 11 bases respectively, with 18 bases between them. The germline V gene has CDR1 SEHNR and CDR2 FQNEAQ (reference sequence). CDR3 size: 13 residues. CDR3: CASSPGPPARQYF. The CDR3, as DNA: TGTGCCAGCAGCCCCGGCCCCCCAGCGCGACAGTACTTC.

The J gene is TRBJ1-2, the V gene TRBV5-6, with TRBD1 matching 8 bases. The CDR3 consists of 15 residues. Germline CDR1 and CDR2: SGHDT and YYEEEE. With V trimmed by 2 bases and J by 4 bases, 7 bases remained unmatched. CDR3 coding DNA: TGTGCCAGCAGCTTACCACCAGGGGGCTCCTATGGCTACACCTTC. It yields the protein CASSLPPGGSYGYTF.

V and J are TRBV11-2 and TRBJ2-7, with D possibly TRBD1 on 6 matching bases. With 5 bases removed from V and 4 bases from J, the gap between germline ends came to 12 bases. The germline CDR1 and CDR2 sequences are SGHAT and FQNNGV. This CDR3 spans 13 amino acids. The CDR3 sequence is CASSPRGMYEQYF. In DNA form, the CDR3 reads TGTGCCAGCAGCCCTAGGGGGATGTACGAGCAGTACTTC. The full variable domain, with the rest looked up from reference TRBV11-2 and TRBJ2-7, is EAGVAQSPRYKIIEKRQSVAFWCNPISGHATLYWYQQILGQGPKLLIQFQNNGVVDDSQLPKDRFSAERLKGVDSTLKIQPAKLEDSAVYLCASSPRGMYEQYFGPGTRLTVT.